The rows below give T cell receptor beta chains drawn from one sample of a study of blood T cell repertoires in COVID-19. TCRdb's copy holds only in-frame clones and misses some; the assay was immunoSEQ multiplex PCR. The sample has some 250,000 clones; more than 75% are singletons. Sequenced input: peripheral blood. These receptors were collected from a woman between 40 and 55 years old who had recovered from COVID-19. Each CDR3 is given with its conserved first and last residue. Each record gives: V gene, clone size, J gene, D gene, CDR3 DNA, CDR3 protein. A D gene is named only where the DNA matches it firmly. Some rows mark clone size as missing; the rest say once, few, many or name a class of expanded clone.

>TRBV7-6|.|TRBJ2-3|TRBD2
TGTGCCAGCAGCTTAGGCCCCGGGACTAGCGGGAGGGCGGGCGGCACAGATACGCAGTATTTT
CASSLGPGTSGRAGGTDTQYF
>TRBV27|.|TRBJ1-2|TRBD1
TGTGCCAGCAGTCCACGACAGGGGTTCTATGGCTACACCTTC
CASSPRQGFYGYTF
>TRBV27|.|TRBJ1-5|.
TGTGCCAGCAGGGCAACAGGGTATAGCAATCAGCCCCAGCATTTT
CASRATGYSNQPQHF
>TRBV4-1|.|TRBJ2-1|TRBD1
TGCGCCAGCAGCCAACTCGGACAGGGGGGGAAAAATGAGCAGTTCTTC
CASSQLGQGGKNEQFF
>TRBV23-1|.|TRBJ1-2|.
TGCGCCAGCAGTTTGTCCGGGAATGGCTATGGCTACACCTTC
CASSLSGNGYGYTF
>TRBV29-1|.|TRBJ2-1|TRBD2
TGCAGCGCCCGAGGACTAGCGGGAGGATCCTACAATGAGCAGTTCTTC
CSARGLAGGSYNEQFF
>TRBV18|.|TRBJ1-5|TRBD1
TGTGCCAGCTCAGCGACAGGGGGGGACAATCAGCCCCAGCATTTT
CASSATGGDNQPQHF
>TRBV7-2|.|TRBJ2-6|.
TGTGCCAGCAGCTCGACGACAGGCTTGAGCTCTGGGGCCAACGTCCTGACTTTC
CASSSTTGLSSGANVLTF
>TRBV6-2/TRBV6-3|.|TRBJ2-3|.
TGTGCCAGCAGTTCCCCGGTGGTAGCCACCACAGATACGCAGTATTTT
CASSSPVVATTDTQYF
>TRBV2|.|TRBJ1-1|.
TGTGCCAGCAGTCCAGGACACCAAGACCCCATGAACACTGAAGCTTTCTTT
CASSPGHQDPMNTEAFF
>TRBV18|once|TRBJ2-1|TRBD2
TGTGCCAGCTCACCACGGACTAGCTTTACCTACAATGAGCAGTTCTTC
CASSPRTSFTYNEQFF
>TRBV3-1/TRBV3-2|.|TRBJ2-3|TRBD2
TGTGCCAGCAGCCCCCAGGGGACTAGCGGCTCAGATACGCAGTATTTT
CASSPQGTSGSDTQYF
>TRBV19|once|TRBJ2-3|TRBD2
TGTGCCAGTAGTAAGACTAGCTTAGATACGCAGTATTTT
CASSKTSLDTQYF
>TRBV4-3|.|TRBJ1-2|TRBD1
TGCGCCAGCAGCCTCGGGACAGGGTATGGCTACACCTTC
CASSLGTGYGYTF
>TRBV6-4|.|TRBJ2-1|TRBD2
TGTGCCAGCAGTGACTCGCGGGGGGTGGACCCGAGGAATGAGCAGTTCTTC
CASSDSRGVDPRNEQFF
>TRBV24-1|.|TRBJ2-1|.
TGTGCCACCAGTGCCCCCGGAGGGACCAACAATGAGCAGTTCTTC
CATSAPGGTNNEQFF
>TRBV19|.|TRBJ1-1|.
TGTGCCAGTACCACGGTGCTCATGAACACTGAAGCTTTCTTT
CASTTVLMNTEAFF
>TRBV7-8|.|TRBJ2-3|.
TGTGCCAGCAGCCCCCCAGGGGTGGCAGATACGCAGTATTTT
CASSPPGVADTQYF
>TRBV3-1/TRBV3-2|.|TRBJ1-2|TRBD1
TGTGCCAGCAGCCAACCCCAGGGGGGTACCTATGGCTACACCTTC
CASSQPQGGTYGYTF
>TRBV9|.|TRBJ2-3|TRBD2
TGTGCCAGCAGCGTAGCCGGTGGCGGGAGGGGGGCAGATACGCAGTATTTT
CASSVAGGGRGADTQYF
>TRBV3-1/TRBV3-2|.|TRBJ1-6|.
TGTGCCAGCAGCCAAGATCGTTCGGGATATTCACCCCTCCACTTT
CASSQDRSGYSPLHF
>TRBV27|.|TRBJ1-1|.
TGTGCCAGCAGTTTATGGGCGCGAGCTGAAGCTTTCTTT
CASSLWARAEAFF
>TRBV18|.|TRBJ2-7|.
TGTGCCAGCTCACCAGGCAGAACCTACGAGCAGTACTTC
CASSPGRTYEQYF
>TRBV11-2|.|TRBJ1-1|TRBD1
TGTGCCAGCAGCTTAGTGAACAGGGGCACTGAAGCTTTCTTT
CASSLVNRGTEAFF
>TRBV4-1|.|TRBJ2-1|.
TGCGCCAGCAGCCCCGGACTCTACAATGAGCAGTTCTTC
CASSPGLYNEQFF
>TRBV5-8|.|TRBJ1-2|TRBD1
TGTGCCAGCACCTACAGGGGGCCTTCACTCCGTAACTATGGCTACACCTTC
CASTYRGPSLRNYGYTF
>TRBV6-2/TRBV6-3|.|TRBJ2-5|TRBD2
TGTGCCAGCAGTCCCCGACTAGCGGGCCGACAAGAGACCCAGTACTTC
CASSPRLAGRQETQYF
>TRBV27|.|TRBJ2-1|TRBD2
TGTGCCAGCAGAGCGGCAGCGGGAGCCCAAATTAAGCTCCTACTCAATGAGCAGTTCTTC
CASRAAAGAQIKLLLNEQFF
>TRBV11-2|.|TRBJ1-4|.
TGTGCCAGCAGCCCATGGGCAGCTAATGAAAAACTGTTTTTT
CASSPWAANEKLFF
>TRBV2|.|TRBJ1-2|.
TGTGCCAGCAGTGCCCTGGGGAGAAATCCATATGGCTACACCTTC
CASSALGRNPYGYTF
>TRBV21-1|.|TRBJ2-1|.
TGTGCCAACCCGCCCGGCCTCGACCCCCGGGACACCTTCTCCTACAATGAGCAGTTCTTC
CANPPGLDPRDTFSYNEQFF
>TRBV12-3/TRBV12-4|once|TRBJ2-7|.
TGTGCCAGCTCCGGGAGCTACGAGCAGTACTTC
CASSGSYEQYF
>TRBV30|.|TRBJ2-3|.
TGTGCCTGGAGTATCCGAGGTAGTTTTGGCACAGATACGCAGTATTTT
CAWSIRGSFGTDTQYF
>TRBV19|.|TRBJ1-1|TRBD1
TGTGCCAGTAGGGGGTGGACAGGACTGGGCATGAACACTGAAGCTTTCTTT
CASRGWTGLGMNTEAFF
>TRBV5-1|.|TRBJ2-1|.
TGCGCCAGCAGCTTGGAACAGGTGGGTGAGCAGTTCTTC
CASSLEQVGEQFF
>TRBV6-1|once|TRBJ1-6|.
TGTGCCAGCAGTGAAGCGCGGGGGACATCTCCCCTCCACTTT
CASSEARGTSPLHF
>TRBV28|.|TRBJ2-7|TRBD2
TGTGCCAGCAGTCTAATAGCGGGATCCTACGAGCAGTACTTC
CASSLIAGSYEQYF
>TRBV19|.|TRBJ2-2|.
TGTGCCAGTAGTATTTCGGGTGGGGGCGCCGGGGAGCTGTTTTTT
CASSISGGGAGELFF
>TRBV9|.|TRBJ2-2|TRBD2
TGTGCCAGCAGCCCCGGGACTAGCGGGAGGCCCCCGAACACCGGGGAGCTGTTTTTT
CASSPGTSGRPPNTGELFF
>TRBV4-2|.|TRBJ2-4|TRBD2
TGTGCCAGCAGCCAAGCCCCGGGACTAGCGGAGGGAGCCAAAAACATTCAGTACTTC
CASSQAPGLAEGAKNIQYF
>TRBV4-1|few|TRBJ1-5|.
TGCGCCAGCAGCCAAGGCCAGGGGCCCAATCAGCCCCAGCATTTT
CASSQGQGPNQPQHF
>TRBV3-1/TRBV3-2|.|TRBJ2-2|.
TGTGCCAGCAGCCGGGGGGCCGGGGAGCTGTTTTTT
CASSRGAGELFF
>TRBV15|.|TRBJ1-5|.
TGTGCCACCAGCCGGGGGGAGGGGCGGCCCCAGCATTTT
CATSRGEGRPQHF
>TRBV6-4|.|TRBJ1-4|.
TGTGCCAGCAGCGCCCGAGGGGGGGCCGGTGAAAAACTGTTTTTT
CASSARGGAGEKLFF
>TRBV7-7|.|TRBJ2-3|.
TGTGCCAGCAGCTCCCACCCGGGTAGCACAGATACGCAGTATTTT
CASSSHPGSTDTQYF
>TRBV19|.|TRBJ2-1|.
TGTGCCAGTAGCCTGGTAGCCAGGGGAGAGAATGAGCAGTTCTTC
CASSLVARGENEQFF
>TRBV3-1/TRBV3-2|.|TRBJ1-6|.
TGTGCCAGCAGCCACCCAGGGGTGGGTTCACCCCTCCACTTT
CASSHPGVGSPLHF
>TRBV6-5|.|TRBJ1-6|.
TGTGCCAGCAGTCCTACCGGGGTAGCGGGTTCACCCCTCCACTTT
CASSPTGVAGSPLHF
>TRBV27|.|TRBJ1-5|TRBD1
TGTGCCAGCCGACAGGGAACTTATAGCAATCAGCCCCAGCATTTT
CASRQGTYSNQPQHF
>TRBV12-3/TRBV12-4|.|TRBJ2-3|TRBD1
TGTGCCAGCAGTCCCCAGACAGGGCTCCCGCAGTATTTT
CASSPQTGLPQYF
>TRBV12-3/TRBV12-4|.|TRBJ2-7|.
TGTGCCAGCAGTTCCAGGTACGACGAGCAGTACTTC
CASSSRYDEQYF
>TRBV18|.|TRBJ1-2|TRBD1
TGTGCCAGCTCACCAGGGACAGGCTATGGCTACACCTTC
CASSPGTGYGYTF